The T cell receptor (beta chain) described here comes from a study of blood T cell repertoires in COVID-19. As for the study in general: There were acute and convalescent COVID-19 samples, and they came from the United States, Italy and Spain. T cells, B-cell-depleted T cells, or PBMCs provided the cDNA or gDNA that served as material.

CDR1 is GTSNPN, CDR2 SVGIG, per germline (reference sequence). V shed 0 bases and J shed 6 bases, with 11 bases lying between them. CDR3 length: 13 amino acids. Original analysis: The authors estimated nucleated cell counts from reference gene primer amplification. Method: immunoSEQ multiplex PCR; TCRdb's copy keeps in-frame clones and lacks some. That table gives V, J and clone size, and the DNA gave D and trimming. The sample carries under 130,000 clones, roughly 84% recorded once. The specimen sequenced was peripheral blood. The chain links TRBV30 to TRBJ1-2; D remains unclear. The sequence was obtained from a human donor in a cohort sampled during active or convalescent COVID-19. The CDR3 region is CAWSVRPSDGYTF. In DNA, the CDR3 is TGTGCCTGGAGTGTCCGTCCCAGTGATGGCTACACCTTC.